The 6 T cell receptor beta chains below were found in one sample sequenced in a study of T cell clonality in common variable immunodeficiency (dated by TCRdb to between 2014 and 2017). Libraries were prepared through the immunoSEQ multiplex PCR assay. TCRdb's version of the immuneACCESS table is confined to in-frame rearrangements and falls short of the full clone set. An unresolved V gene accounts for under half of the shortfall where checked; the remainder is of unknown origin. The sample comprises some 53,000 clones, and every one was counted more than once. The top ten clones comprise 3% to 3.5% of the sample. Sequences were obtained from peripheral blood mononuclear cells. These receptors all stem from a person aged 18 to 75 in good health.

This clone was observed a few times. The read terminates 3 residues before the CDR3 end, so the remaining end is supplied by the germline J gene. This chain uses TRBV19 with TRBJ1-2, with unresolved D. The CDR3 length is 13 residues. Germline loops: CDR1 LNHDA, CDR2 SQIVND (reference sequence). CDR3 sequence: CASSTWSTDTYTF. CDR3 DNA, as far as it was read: TGTGCCAGTAGTACTTGGAGCACAGATACC.

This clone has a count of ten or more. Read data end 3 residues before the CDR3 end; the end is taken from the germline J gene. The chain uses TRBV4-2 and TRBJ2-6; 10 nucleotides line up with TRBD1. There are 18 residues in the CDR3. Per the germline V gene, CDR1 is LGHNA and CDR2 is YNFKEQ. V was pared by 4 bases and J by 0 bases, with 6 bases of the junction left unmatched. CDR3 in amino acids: CASSLPGQGPSGANVLTF. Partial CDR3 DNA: TGTGCCAGCAGCCTCCCGGGACAGGGGCCCTCTGGGGCCAACGTC.

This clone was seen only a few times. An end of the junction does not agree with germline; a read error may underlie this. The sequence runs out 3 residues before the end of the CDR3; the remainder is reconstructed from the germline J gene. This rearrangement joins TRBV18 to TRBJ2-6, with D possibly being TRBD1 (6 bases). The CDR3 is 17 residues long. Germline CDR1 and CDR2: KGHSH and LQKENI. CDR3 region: CAGSPTVAGAGANVLTF. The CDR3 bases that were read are TGTGCCGGCTCACCTACCGTAGCAGGGGCTGGGGCCAACGTC.

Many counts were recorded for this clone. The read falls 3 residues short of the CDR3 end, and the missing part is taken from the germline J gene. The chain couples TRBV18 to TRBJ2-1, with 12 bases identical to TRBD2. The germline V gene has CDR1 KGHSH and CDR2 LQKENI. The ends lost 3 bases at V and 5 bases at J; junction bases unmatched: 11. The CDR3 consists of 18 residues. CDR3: CASSPLTGGLAGNNEQFF. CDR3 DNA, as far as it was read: TGTGCCAGCTCACCCCTGACAGGGGGACTAGCGGGCAACAATGAG.

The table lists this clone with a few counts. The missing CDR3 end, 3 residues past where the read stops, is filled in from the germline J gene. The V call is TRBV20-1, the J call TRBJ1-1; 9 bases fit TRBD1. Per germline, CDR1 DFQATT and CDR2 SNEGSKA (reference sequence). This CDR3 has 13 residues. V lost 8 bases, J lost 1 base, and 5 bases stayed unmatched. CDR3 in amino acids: CSRGDRANTEAFF. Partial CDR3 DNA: TGCAGTAGAGGGGACAGGGCGAACACTGAA.

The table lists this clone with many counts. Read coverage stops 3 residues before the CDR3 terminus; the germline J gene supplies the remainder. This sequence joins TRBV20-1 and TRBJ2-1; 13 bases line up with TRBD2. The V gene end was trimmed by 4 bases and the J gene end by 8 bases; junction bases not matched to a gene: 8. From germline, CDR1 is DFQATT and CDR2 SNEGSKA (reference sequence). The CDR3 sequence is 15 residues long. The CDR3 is CSAKTSGRDSDEQFF. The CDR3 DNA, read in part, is TGCAGTGCTAAAACTAGCGGGAGGGATTCGGATGAG.